The 26 T cell receptor beta chains below all came from one sample that was sequenced in a study of blood T cell repertoires in COVID-19. Clones were sequenced by immunoSEQ multiplex PCR, and TCRdb holds only the in-frame ones, with some missing. The sample has 190,000 or so clones; around 86% are singletons. The sequenced sample consisted of peripheral blood. These receptors were taken from a woman in her twenties or thirties with active or convalescent COVID-19.

CDR3 coding DNA: TGTGCCAGCAGTTATTCCGGCGGAGGGTACCAAGAGACCCAGTACTTC. Translated, it gives CASSYSGGGYQETQYF. This sequence joins TRBV6-6 and TRBJ2-5; D might be TRBD2 (6 bases). The V end was cut by 3 bases, the J end by 0 bases, with 14 bases between. CDR3 length equals 16 residues. Germline V gene lookup returns CDR1 MNHNY and CDR2 SVGAGI (reference sequence).

The chain uses TRBV12-5 and TRBJ1-3; a possible D gene is TRBD1 (5 bases). Germline loops: CDR1 LGHNT, CDR2 FRNRAP. The CDR3 is made up of 14 amino acids. The V gene lost 6 bases and the J gene lost 4 bases, with 13 bases spanning the gap. In DNA, the CDR3 is TGTGCTAGTGGCCGCCAGGGATTCGGAAACACCATATATTTT. Encoded protein: CASGRQGFGNTIYF.

The V and J genes are TRBV7-2 and TRBJ1-2; 7 bases agree with TRBD1. This CDR3 has 16 residues. With V trimmed by 8 bases and J by 4 bases, 16 bases remained unmatched. Per the germline V gene, CDR1 is SGHTA and CDR2 is FQGNSA. CDR3 in amino acids: CASASPLRQGSYGYTF. The CDR3 DNA reads as TGTGCCAGCGCTAGTCCGCTTCGACAGGGAAGCTATGGCTACACCTTC.

This clone was seen only a few times. The J gene is TRBJ2-3, the V gene TRBV5-5; tentative D call: TRBD1 (5 bases). This CDR3 spans 14 amino acids. V was shortened by 7 bases and J by 0 bases, with 12 bases between the two germline ends. Per germline, CDR1 SGHKS and CDR2 YYEKEE (reference sequence). In DNA form, the CDR3 reads TGTGCCAGCGACAGTTTCACTAGCACAGATACGCAGTATTTT. This translates into CASDSFTSTDTQYF.

This rearrangement joins TRBV28 to TRBJ2-1; perhaps TRBD1 as D (5 bases). This CDR3 is built from 16 residues. The germline gives CDR1 MDHEN, CDR2 SYDVKM. Trimming stripped 6 bases from V and 0 bases from J, with 15 bases between. The CDR3 coding sequence is TGTGCCAGCAGGGGTCGACAGTTAAGCTCCTACAATGAGCAGTTCTTC. Protein sequence: CASRGRQLSSYNEQFF. The whole variable domain, filled in from reference TRBV28 and TRBJ2-1, reads DVKVTQSSRYLVKRTGEKVFLECVQDMDHENMFWYRQDPGLGLRLIYFSYDVKMKEKGDIPEGYSVSREKKERFSLILESASTNQTSMYLCASRGRQLSSYNEQFFGPGTRLTVL.

The rearrangement links TRBV10-3 to TRBJ2-1; 10 bases align to TRBD1. The junction had 6 bases not matched to a gene; V was cut back by 5 bases and J by 2 bases. The CDR3 runs 16 residues. Germline V gene sequence: CDR1 ENHRY, CDR2 SYGVKD. CDR3 amino acids: CAISSGDRGAYNEQFF. The CDR3, as DNA: TGTGCCATCAGTTCCGGGGACAGGGGAGCCTACAATGAGCAGTTCTTC.

The chain recombines TRBV10-2 with TRBJ1-2, with D tentatively TRBD1 (6 bases). Trimming cost V 5 bases and J 7 bases, with 14 bases left between them. The CDR3 runs 13 residues. Per germline, CDR1 WSHSY and CDR2 SAAADI. In DNA form, the CDR3 reads TGCGCCAGCAGTTCTACAGGGTGGGGTGGCTACACCTTC. Protein sequence: CASSSTGWGGYTF.

The V call is TRBV21-1, the J call TRBJ1-4; the table's D call, TRBD1, was not checked against the DNA. TRBV21-1 is listed as a pseudogene. The CDR3 contains 14 residues. The CDR3 sequence: CASSKLKGNEKLFF. The CDR3 DNA reads as TGTGCCAGCAGCAAATTGAAGGGGAATGAAAAACTGTTTTTT.

The chain links TRBV30 to TRBJ2-1; 7 nucleotides agree with TRBD1. Trimming took 2 bases from V and 6 from J; bases not matched to a gene: 7. CDR1 is GTSNPN, CDR2 SVGIG, per germline (reference sequence). The CDR3 loop spans 14 amino acids. The CDR3 protein is CAWSTGTALNEQFF. CDR3 DNA: TGTGCCTGGAGTACGGGGACAGCACTCAATGAGCAGTTCTTC.

The chain couples TRBV6-5 to TRBJ1-5; D possibly corresponds to TRBD1 (6 bases). CDR1 and CDR2 from the germline V gene are MNHEY and SVGAGI. The CDR3 length is 14 residues. Deletions cut 4 bases from V and 5 bases from J, with 12 bases between. CDR3: CASSSVQGYQPQHF. For the CDR3, the DNA is TGTGCCAGCAGTTCCGTACAGGGATATCAGCCCCAGCATTTT.

The chain links TRBV6-2 or TRBV6-3 to TRBJ1-2, with a tentative D call TRBD1 (5 bases). CDR1 and CDR2 from the germline V gene are MNHEY and SVGEGT. The CDR3 totals 15 residues. Trimming shortened V by 2 bases and J by 3 bases, and 13 bases separated the two germline ends. CDR3 protein: CASSYQGRADYGYTF. The CDR3 DNA reads TGTGCCAGCAGTTACCAAGGCAGGGCGGACTATGGCTACACCTTC.

J is TRBJ1-5 and V is TRBV7-2; perhaps TRBD1 as D (6 bases). V was pared by 4 bases and J by 3 bases, with 13 bases between. Germline lookup yields CDR1 SGHTA and CDR2 FQGNSA. This CDR3 is 15 amino acids long. CDR3 amino acids: CASSSYGGPNQPQHF. The DNA of the CDR3 is TGTGCCAGCAGCTCGTACGGGGGGCCCAATCAGCCCCAGCATTTT.

The chain couples TRBV4-1 to TRBJ1-1; the match to TRBD1 covers 8 bases. The CDR3 loop spans 14 amino acids. The V gene end was trimmed by 4 bases and the J gene end by 7 bases; junction bases not matched to a gene: 8. Germline CDR1 is MGHRA and CDR2 is YSYEKL. CDR3 protein: CASSRSDRVNEAFF. The DNA of the CDR3 is TGCGCCAGCAGCCGGTCGGACAGGGTGAATGAAGCTTTCTTT.

The CDR3 sequence: CASSHRTSAYNEQFF. The CDR3 region has the DNA TGTGCCAGCAGCCACCGGACTAGCGCCTACAATGAGCAGTTCTTC. V gene TRBV3-1 (or the pseudogene TRBV3-2) combines with J gene TRBJ2-1, with 9 bases that match TRBD2. Germline CDR1 LGHDT, CDR2 YNNKEL (reference sequence). Trimming at V came to 3 bases and at J to 2 bases, leaving 2 bases not matched to a gene. CDR3 length equals 15 residues.

The V call is TRBV28, the J call TRBJ1-5, with D possibly being TRBD1 (5 bases). Trimming shortened V by 2 bases and J by 4 bases, and 12 bases separated the two germline ends. From germline, CDR1 is MDHEN and CDR2 SYDVKM. The CDR3 totals 15 residues. The CDR3 is CASSLGGSRNQPQHF. The CDR3 nucleotides are TGTGCCAGCAGTTTAGGGGGGAGCCGAAATCAGCCCCAGCATTTT.

The rearrangement uses TRBV6-5 and TRBJ2-7; 11 nucleotides match TRBD2. V lost 6 bases and J lost 3; bases outside the gene matches: 4. Germline V gives CDR1 MNHEY, CDR2 SVGAGI. This CDR3 has 14 residues. The CDR3 loop is CASSYGTSGYEQYF. In nucleotides, the CDR3 is TGTGCCAGCAGCTACGGGACTAGCGGCTACGAGCAGTACTTC.

The chain joins TRBV6-5 to TRBJ1-4; 8 nucleotides align to TRBD1. CDR1 is MNHEY and CDR2 is SVGAGI in the germline V gene. With 5 bases clipped from V and 4 bases from J, the junction kept 6 bases outside the gene matches. The CDR3 consists of 15 residues. CDR3 DNA: TGTGCCAGCAGTCCCGGGACAGGCGTTAATGAAAAACTGTTTTTT. Translating gives CASSPGTGVNEKLFF.

The CDR3 region has the DNA TGTGCCAGTAGTATCCGGGACAGTGATGGCTACACCTTC. Translated, it gives CASSIRDSDGYTF. The chain links TRBV19 to TRBJ1-2, with 7 bases that match TRBD1. V lost 3 bases to trimming and J lost 6 bases; unmatched junction nucleotides: 4. The CDR3 runs to 13 residues. CDR1 and CDR2 from the germline V gene are LNHDA and SQIVND (reference sequence).

The chain is built from TRBV9 and TRBJ2-2; D not resolved. Germline CDR1 SGDLS, CDR2 YYNGEE. The V gene lost 1 base and the J gene lost 4 bases, with 8 bases spanning the gap. The length of the CDR3 is 14 residues. In DNA form, the CDR3 reads TGTGCCAGCAGCGTAAATCCGAGCACCGGGGAGCTGTTTTTT. This gives the protein CASSVNPSTGELFF.

V is TRBV20-1 and J is TRBJ2-5; D gene unclear. From germline, CDR1 is DFQATT and CDR2 SNEGSKA (reference sequence). V was trimmed by 0 bases and J by 12 bases, leaving 11 bases between them. There are 11 residues in the CDR3. The CDR3 protein is CSARDDNQKYF. The CDR3 DNA reads as TGCAGTGCTAGAGATGACAACCAGAAGTACTTC.

V is TRBV7-2 and J is TRBJ2-7; D may be TRBD2 (7 bases). There are 15 residues in the CDR3. V was trimmed by 1 base and J by 7 bases, leaving 17 bases between them. Germline V gene data show CDR1 as SGHTA and CDR2 as FQGNSA. The CDR3 region is CASSLDRGGSEEQYF. In DNA, the CDR3 is TGTGCCAGCAGCTTAGATAGGGGGGGGTCTGAGGAGCAGTACTTC.

The chain couples TRBV11-3 to TRBJ2-1; 11 bases match TRBD1. Germline CDR1 SGHNT, CDR2 YENEEA. The V segment lost 5 bases and the J segment 10 bases; nucleotides outside the gene matches: 13. This CDR3 is 16 amino acids long. CDR3 sequence (DNA): TGTGCCAGCAGCCCGAACGGTGGGACAGGGGGGTTAGAGCAGTTCTTC. Residues: CASSPNGGTGGLEQFF.

The chain has TRBV10-2 and TRBJ2-7; maybe TRBD1 (5 bases). With 3 bases removed from V and 2 bases from J, the gap between germline ends came to 5 bases. Germline lookup yields CDR1 WSHSY and CDR2 SAAADI. The CDR3 runs 12 residues. CDR3 DNA: TGCGCCAGCAGTGAACAGGCCTACGAGCAGTACTTC. Protein sequence: CASSEQAYEQYF.

In this sample, this clone turned up many times. J is TRBJ1-2 and V is TRBV6-5; 9 bases are a match to TRBD1. V dropped 0 bases and J dropped 10; count of bases not matched to a gene: 9. This CDR3 has 15 residues. Germline lookup yields CDR1 MNHEY and CDR2 SVGAGI. CDR3 loop: CASSYSGTGIRDYTF. CDR3 DNA sequence: TGTGCCAGCAGTTACTCAGGGACAGGGATTAGGGACTACACCTTC.

The chain has TRBV7-2 and TRBJ2-3, with a weak D call TRBD1 (6 bases). Germline loops: CDR1 SGHTA, CDR2 FQGNSA. V lost 1 base and J 0 bases, leaving 8 bases between the germline ends. The CDR3 consists of 15 residues. This CDR3 is CASSLGGRSTDTQYF. CDR3 DNA sequence: TGTGCCAGCAGCTTAGGGGGGCGCAGCACAGATACGCAGTATTTT.

The CDR3 loop reads CAWSFGNEKLFF. The CDR3 bases are TGTGCCTGGAGCTTCGGGAATGAAAAACTGTTTTTT. The genes are TRBV30 and TRBJ1-4; D unresolved. Trimming removed 3 bases at V and 5 bases at J, with 7 bases between. This CDR3 region has 12 residues. From germline, CDR1 is GTSNPN and CDR2 SVGIG (reference sequence).